The rows below give T cell receptor beta chains drawn from one sample of a study of molecular identifiers for immune sequencing clone quantification. MiXCR was run by TCRdb on the PCR reads, yielding one entry per CDR3 protein. Altogether just over 95,000 distinct CDR3 sequences are present, around 24% being singletons, with the ten largest covering roughly 1%. Sequencing was carried out using naive CD8+ T cells from blood, with Jurkat cell RNA spiked in. These receptors originate from a human donor in good health. Some libraries in this study had Jurkat cell RNA spiked in. CDR3s include the opening cysteine and the closing phenylalanine or tryptophan. A D gene is named only where the DNA matches it firmly. Only some rows state a clone size, as once, few, many or a class for expanded clones.

clone_size	v_call	d_call	j_call	cdr3_aa	cdr3_nt
many	TRBV15	TRBD1	TRBJ2-7	CATSNRTGLYEQYF	TGTGCCACCAGCAACCGGACAGGGCTGTACGAGCAGTACTTC
few	TRBV7-9	-	TRBJ2-7	CASSLWDEQYF	TGTGCCAGCAGCCTCTGGGACGAGCAGTACTTC
-	TRBV9	-	TRBJ2-3	CASSVIASGSTDTQYF	TGTGCCAGCAGCGTAATAGCGAGCGGGAGCACAGATACGCAGTATTTT
many	TRBV28	-	TRBJ2-7	CASSLIPGHEQYF	TGTGCCAGCAGTCTGATCCCGGGTCACGAGCAGTACTTC
-	TRBV27	-	TRBJ1-4	CASMSPSEKLFF	TGTGCCAGCATGAGCCCAAGTGAAAAACTGTTTTTT
many	TRBV28	-	TRBJ2-7	CASSLFGGSAAYEQYF	TGTGCCAGCAGTTTATTCGGGGGAAGCGCGGCCTACGAGCAGTACTTC
many	TRBV28	TRBD1	TRBJ2-7	CASSSTGQGYEQYF	TGTGCCAGCAGCTCAACGGGACAGGGCTACGAGCAGTACTTC
many	TRBV29-1	-	TRBJ2-7	CSVAQGYEQYF	TGCAGCGTTGCTCAGGGCTACGAGCAGTACTTC
few	TRBV27	TRBD1	TRBJ1-5	CASSLKGFWGEGGPYPGQPQHF	TGTGCCAGCAGTTTAAAAGGTTTCTGGGGCGAAGGGGGCCCTTATCCCGGTCAGCCCCAGCATTTT
few	TRBV5-5	-	TRBJ1-4	CASSLIWGANEKLFF	TGTGCCAGCAGCTTAATCTGGGGGGCTAATGAAAAACTGTTTTTT
many	TRBV6-5	TRBD1	TRBJ1-5	CASSSTVPGQNQPQHF	TGTGCCAGCAGCTCTACAGTCCCGGGACAGAATCAGCCCCAGCATTTT
few	TRBV7-6	-	TRBJ2-6	CASSPSFAGANVLTF	TGTGCCAGCAGCCCGTCTTTCGCTGGGGCCAACGTCCTGACTTTC
-	TRBV6-2/TRBV6-3	TRBD2	TRBJ2-7	CASSSTSSGRTTEQYF	TGTGCCAGCAGTTCCACCTCTAGCGGGAGGACCACCGAGCAGTACTTC
many	TRBV2	TRBD2	TRBJ2-1	CASSEAPSGRAGEQFF	TGTGCCAGCAGTGAAGCGCCAAGCGGGAGGGCGGGTGAGCAGTTCTTC
few	TRBV12-3/TRBV12-4	-	TRBJ2-7	CASSLGVEQYF	TGTGCCAGCAGCCTCGGCGTCGAGCAGTACTTC
many	TRBV6-5	TRBD2	TRBJ2-7	CASSYGTTSYEQYF	TGTGCCAGCAGTTATGGGACTACCTCCTACGAGCAGTACTTC
many	TRBV5-1	-	TRBJ1-1	CASSLTVNTEAFF	TGCGCCAGCAGCTTGACGGTGAACACTGAAGCTTTCTTT
-	TRBV4-3	-	TRBJ2-7	CARRPDGPSEPSF	TGCGCCCGCCGCCCGGATGGCCCCTCCGAGCCGTCCTTC
many	TRBV6-5	-	TRBJ2-1	CASSYGGNEQFF	TGTGCCAGCAGTTACGGAGGCAATGAGCAGTTCTTC
many	TRBV20-1	-	TRBJ1-1	CSARELRGTEAFF	TGCAGTGCTAGAGAGCTCAGGGGCACTGAAGCTTTCTTT
many	TRBV20-1	-	TRBJ2-7	CSASTTGLSYEQYF	TGCAGTGCTAGCACGACGGGACTGAGCTACGAGCAGTACTTC
many	TRBV28	-	TRBJ2-5	CASSLILGQETQYF	TGTGCCAGCAGTTTAATCTTGGGTCAAGAGACCCAGTACTTC
many	TRBV5-4	TRBD1	TRBJ1-1	CASSLDGTGRMNTEAFF	TGTGCCAGCAGCTTGGACGGGACAGGGCGCATGAACACTGAAGCTTTCTTT
-	TRBV12-3/TRBV12-4	TRBD1	TRBJ2-4	CASSPGTGRAKNIQYF	TGTGCCAGCAGTCCAGGGACAGGGAGGGCCAAAAACATTCAGTACTTC
-	TRBV9	-	TRBJ1-6	CASSVAGGGNSPPHF	TGTGCCAGCAGCGTCGCGGGGGGTGGGAATTCACCCCCCCACTTT
few	TRBV10-2	TRBD1	TRBJ1-1	CASSETGQVLAFF	TGCGCCAGCAGTGAAACTGGACAGGTTCTGGCTTTCTTT
many	TRBV29-1	-	TRBJ2-7	CSAHGLGTYEQYF	TGCAGCGCCCATGGCCTCGGGACCTACGAGCAGTACTTC
-	TRBV10-3	TRBD1	TRBJ2-7	CAIRGQGSYEQYF	TGTGCCATCAGGGGACAGGGCTCCTACGAGCAGTACTTC
many	TRBV28	TRBD2	TRBJ2-7	CASRPPTPGTSYEQYF	TGTGCCAGCAGACCGCCCACACCAGGGACTAGCTACGAGCAGTACTTC
many	TRBV5-1	TRBD1	TRBJ2-3	CASSYDRVPDTQYF	TGCGCCAGCAGTTATGACAGGGTTCCAGATACGCAGTATTTT
many	TRBV10-3	-	TRBJ1-1	CAISDQGVVEAFF	TGTGCCATCAGTGATCAAGGGGTAGTCGAAGCTTTCTTT
many	TRBV5-6	-	TRBJ2-3	CASSLADTQYF	TGTGCCAGCAGTTTAGCGGATACGCAGTATTTT
many	TRBV7-6	-	TRBJ2-1	CASSSGRGEQFF	TGTGCCAGCAGCTCCGGACGCGGTGAGCAGTTCTTC
-	TRBV6-6	-	TRBJ2-7	CASSFRDSDYKQYF	TGTGCCAGCAGTTTCCGAGACAGTGACTACAAGCAGTACTTC
many	TRBV19	-	TRBJ1-5	CASTTPETEGVGPQHF	TGTGCCAGTACTACGCCCGAGACGGAGGGGGTTGGGCCCCAGCATTTT
-	TRBV20-1	TRBD1	TRBJ2-1	CSARDPGQGIWMNEQFF	TGCAGTGCTAGAGATCCGGGACAGGGTATTTGGATGAATGAGCAGTTCTTC
many	TRBV5-5	-	TRBJ1-1	CASSLFDTEAFF	TGTGCCAGCAGCTTGTTTGACACTGAAGCTTTCTTT
-	TRBV20-1	-	TRBJ2-7	CSAYTTGTDDGSYEQYF	TGCAGTGCTTACACTACCGGGACCGACGATGGGTCCTACGAGCAGTACTTC
many	TRBV4-2	TRBD2	TRBJ2-7	CASSQDGRSYEQYF	TGTGCCAGCAGCCAAGACGGGAGGAGCTACGAGCAGTACTTC